The entry that follows covers one T cell receptor (beta chain) sequence. As yet, its antigen is unknown. Cells are PBMCs isolated from roughly 9.3 ml of fresh blood. The entry originates in a study of T cells in Graves' hyperthyroidism and ophthalmopathy. Per germline, CDR1 SQVTM and CDR2 ANQGSEA. The germline V and J ends were trimmed by 4 bases and 0 bases, with 4 bases remaining between them. The CDR3 has 12 amino acids. TCR beta CDR3 sequences were amplified from RNA transcripts. HTBI primers drove first-round RT-PCR of the TCR CDR3. TCRdb called the multiplex PCR reads again in MiXCR, with one record for every CDR3 protein. The sample has some 350,000 distinct CDR3 sequences, approximately 20% seen once. Study outcomes and limitations: With a median lead of about six months before onset, the model predicted ophthalmopathy. In the analysis, a 13 V-J model separated ophthalmopathy from stable hyperthyroidism. Appearing also in blood were most of the thyroid clonotypes expanded above 0.001.

This receptor was taken from a woman between 18 and 30 years old with Graves' hyperthyroidism. The sequenced sample was blood. The chain links TRBV29-1 to TRBJ2-4; unclear D gene. The CDR3 loop reads CSVVPAKNIQYF. The CDR3 DNA follows: TGCAGCGTTGTCCCAGCCAAAAACATTCAGTACTTC.